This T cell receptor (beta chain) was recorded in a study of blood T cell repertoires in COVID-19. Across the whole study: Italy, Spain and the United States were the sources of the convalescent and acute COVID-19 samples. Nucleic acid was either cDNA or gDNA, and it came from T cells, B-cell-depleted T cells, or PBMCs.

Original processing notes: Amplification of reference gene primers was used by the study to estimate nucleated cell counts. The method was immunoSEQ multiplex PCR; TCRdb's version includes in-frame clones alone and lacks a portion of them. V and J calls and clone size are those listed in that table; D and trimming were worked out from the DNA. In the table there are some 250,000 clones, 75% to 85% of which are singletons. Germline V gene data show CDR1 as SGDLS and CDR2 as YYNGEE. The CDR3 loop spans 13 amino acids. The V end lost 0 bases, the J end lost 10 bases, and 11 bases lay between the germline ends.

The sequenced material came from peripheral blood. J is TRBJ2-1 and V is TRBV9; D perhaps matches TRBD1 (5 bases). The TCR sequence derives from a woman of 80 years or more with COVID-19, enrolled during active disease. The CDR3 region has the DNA TGTGCCAGCAGCGTAGTCCAGGGAAGCGAGCAGTTCTTC. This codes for CASSVVQGSEQFF.